The 3 T cell receptor beta chains given below trace back to one sample, sequenced in a study of shared clonotypes between healthy human individuals. This table comes from immunoSEQ multiplex PCR, and its TCRdb copy is limited to in-frame clones, with some not included. This repertoire shows around 2.1 million clones, around 93% found once; its top ten account for around 1.7%. Terminally differentiated effector memory CD45RA+ cells were excluded by CCR7 positive selection of CD45RO-negative cells. Sequenced material: naive CD8+ T cells from PBMCs. These receptors were taken from a man between 18 and 29 years old in good health. Some clones in this sample may be carry-over from other donors' samples.

The J gene is TRBJ2-3, the V gene TRBV21-1; the table's D call of TRBD1 was not tested on the DNA. TRBV21-1 is listed as a pseudogene. This CDR3 contains 16 residues. CDR3 bases: TGTGCCAGCAGCAAAGCGGACAGGGGAATATCAGATACGCAGTATTTT. Its translation is CASSKADRGISDTQYF.

The chain combines TRBV9 with TRBJ1-4; D is undetermined. V shed 0 bases and J shed 4 bases, with 7 bases lying between them. CDR1 and CDR2 from the germline V gene are SGDLS and YYNGEE. CDR3 length equals 14 residues. For the CDR3, the DNA is TGTGCCAGCAGCGTAGGGGCCCTTAATGAAAAACTGTTTTTT. Amino acids: CASSVGALNEKLFF.

This clone was counted a few times. This chain links TRBV2 with TRBJ1-3; perhaps TRBD1 as D (5 bases). CDR3 size: 17 residues. Germline lookup yields CDR1 SNHLY and CDR2 FYNNEI. Trimming left V 1 base short and J 0 bases short, with 13 bases between. Written as DNA, the CDR3 is TGTGCCAGCAGTGAAGGGGGCCCGACTTCCTCTGGAAACACCATATATTTT. This encodes CASSEGGPTSSGNTIYF.